Listed here is a single TCR beta chain. Antigen: not known. This specimen belongs to a study of T cells after yellow fever vaccination. Study-level points and caveats: Across the CD4 and CD8 compartments, a small share of clonotypes was present in both. Once the booster was given, most primary-vaccination clones reappeared, at more than 95% for CD4 and over 70% for CD8.

The authors made TCR cDNA by 5'RACE template switching, adding a universal primer site and UMIs. TCRdb re-called the 5' RACE reads with MiXCR, one entry per CDR3 protein. The sample consists of some 420,000 distinct CDR3 sequences, around 20% of them appearing once. This CDR3 spans 14 amino acids. Trimming cost V 5 bases and J 7 bases; bases outside gene matches: 4. Germline V CDR1 and CDR2: SGHRS, YFSETQ. The receptor was isolated from a man in his late teens or twenties who received the YFV17D yellow fever vaccine. The material was PBMCs, obtained before the yellow fever booster vaccination. The genes are TRBV5-1 and TRBJ2-3; 13 nucleotides match TRBD2. The CDR3 DNA reads TGCGCCAGCAGACAGACTAGCGGGGGGAATACGCAGTATTTT. Protein: CASRQTSGGNTQYF.